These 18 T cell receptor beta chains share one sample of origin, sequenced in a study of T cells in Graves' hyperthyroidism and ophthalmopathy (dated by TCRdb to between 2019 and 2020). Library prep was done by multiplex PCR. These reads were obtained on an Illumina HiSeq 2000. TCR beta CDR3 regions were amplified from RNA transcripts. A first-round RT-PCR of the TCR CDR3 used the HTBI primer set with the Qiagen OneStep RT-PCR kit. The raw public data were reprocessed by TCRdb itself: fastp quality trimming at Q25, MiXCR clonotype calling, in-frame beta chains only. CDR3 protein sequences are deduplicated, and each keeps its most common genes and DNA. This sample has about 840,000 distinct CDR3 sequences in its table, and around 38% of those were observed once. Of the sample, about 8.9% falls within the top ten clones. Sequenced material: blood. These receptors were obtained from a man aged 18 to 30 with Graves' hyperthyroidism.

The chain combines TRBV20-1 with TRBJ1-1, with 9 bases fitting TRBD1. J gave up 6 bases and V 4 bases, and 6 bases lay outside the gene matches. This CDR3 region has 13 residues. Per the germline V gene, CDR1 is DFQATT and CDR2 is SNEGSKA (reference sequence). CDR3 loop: CSAKGQGIPEAFF. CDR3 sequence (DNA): TGCAGTGCTAAAGGACAGGGGATCCCTGAAGCTTTCTTT.

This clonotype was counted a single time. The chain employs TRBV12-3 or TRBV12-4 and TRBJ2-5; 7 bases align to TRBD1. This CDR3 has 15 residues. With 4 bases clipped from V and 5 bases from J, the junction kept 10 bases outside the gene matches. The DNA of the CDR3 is TGTGCCAGCAGTTCCGCAGGGGGTGGAGGCGAGACCCAGTACTTC. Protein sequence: CASSSAGGGGETQYF.

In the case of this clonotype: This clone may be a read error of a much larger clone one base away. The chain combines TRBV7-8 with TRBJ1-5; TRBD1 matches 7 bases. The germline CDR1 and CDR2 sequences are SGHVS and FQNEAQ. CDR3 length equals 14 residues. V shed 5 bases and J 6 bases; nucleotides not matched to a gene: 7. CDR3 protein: CASSRLKGAQPQHF. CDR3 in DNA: TGTGCCAGCAGCCGATTGAAGGGGGCTCAGCCCCAGCATTTT. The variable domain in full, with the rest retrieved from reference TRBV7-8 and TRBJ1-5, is GAGVSQSPRYKVAKRGQDVALRCDPISGHVSLFWYQQALGQGPEFLTYFQNEAQLDKSGLPSDRFFAERPEGSVSTLKIQRTQQEDSAVYLCASSRLKGAQPQHFGDGTRLSIL.

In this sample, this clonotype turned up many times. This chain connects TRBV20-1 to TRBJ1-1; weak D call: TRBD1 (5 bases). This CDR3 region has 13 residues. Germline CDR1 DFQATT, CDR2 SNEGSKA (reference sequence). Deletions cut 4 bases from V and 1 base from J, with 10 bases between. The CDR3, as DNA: TGCAGTGCTAAGAGGGGAGGGAACACTGAAGCTTTCTTT. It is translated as CSAKRGGNTEAFF.

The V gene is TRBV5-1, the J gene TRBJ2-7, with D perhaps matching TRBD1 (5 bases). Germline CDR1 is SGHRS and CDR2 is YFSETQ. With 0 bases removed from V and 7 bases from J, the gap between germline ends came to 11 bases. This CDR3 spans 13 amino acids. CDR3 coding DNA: TGCGCCAGCAGCTTGGAGGCAGGGCGAGAGCAGTACTTC. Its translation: CASSLEAGREQYF. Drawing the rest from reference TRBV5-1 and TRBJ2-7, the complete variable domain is KAGVTQTPRYLIKTRGQQVTLSCSPISGHRSVSWYQQTPGQGLQFLFEYFSETQRNKGNFPGRFSGRQFSNSRSEMNVSTLELGDSALYLCASSLEAGREQYFGPGTRLTVT.

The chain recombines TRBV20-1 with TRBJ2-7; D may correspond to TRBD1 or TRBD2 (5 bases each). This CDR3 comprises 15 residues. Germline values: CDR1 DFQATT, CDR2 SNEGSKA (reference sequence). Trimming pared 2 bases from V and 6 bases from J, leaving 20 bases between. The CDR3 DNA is TGCAGTGCTAGATTTATCGATCAAGTTGGGGGCGAGCAGTACTTC. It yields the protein CSARFIDQVGGEQYF.

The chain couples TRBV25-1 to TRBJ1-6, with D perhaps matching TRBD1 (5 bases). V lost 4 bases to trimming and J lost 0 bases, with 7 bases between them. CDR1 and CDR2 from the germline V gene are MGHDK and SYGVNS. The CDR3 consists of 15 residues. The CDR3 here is CASSVRGSYNSPLHF. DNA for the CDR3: TGTGCCAGCAGTGTTAGGGGCTCCTATAATTCACCCCTCCACTTT.

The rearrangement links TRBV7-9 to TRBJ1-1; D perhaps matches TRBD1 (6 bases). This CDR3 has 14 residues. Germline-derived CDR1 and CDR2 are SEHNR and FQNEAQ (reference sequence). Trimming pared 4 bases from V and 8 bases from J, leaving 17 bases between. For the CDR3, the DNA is TGTGCCAGCAGCTACAGGGACCGCCGTTCGGAAGCTTTCTTT. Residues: CASSYRDRRSEAFF.

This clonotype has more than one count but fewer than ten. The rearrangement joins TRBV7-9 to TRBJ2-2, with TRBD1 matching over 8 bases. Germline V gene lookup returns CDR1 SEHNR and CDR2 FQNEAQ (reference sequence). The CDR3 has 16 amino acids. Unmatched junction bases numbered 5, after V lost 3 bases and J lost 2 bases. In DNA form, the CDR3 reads TGTGCCAGCAGCTTTCAGGGGGCGATAAACACCGGGGAGCTGTTTTTT. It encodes CASSFQGAINTGELFF.

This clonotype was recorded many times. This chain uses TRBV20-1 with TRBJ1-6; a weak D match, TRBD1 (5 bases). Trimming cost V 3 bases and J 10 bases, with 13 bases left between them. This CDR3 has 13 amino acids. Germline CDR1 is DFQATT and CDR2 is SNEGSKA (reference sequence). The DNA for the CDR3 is TGCAGTGCTAGCCAGGGACTCGGATCACCCCTCCACTTT. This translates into CSASQGLGSPLHF.

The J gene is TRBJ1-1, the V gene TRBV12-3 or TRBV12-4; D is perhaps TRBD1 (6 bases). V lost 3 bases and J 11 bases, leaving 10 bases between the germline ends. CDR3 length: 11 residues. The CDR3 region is CASSLTGPAFF. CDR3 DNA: TGTGCCAGCAGTTTGACAGGCCCCGCTTTCTTT.

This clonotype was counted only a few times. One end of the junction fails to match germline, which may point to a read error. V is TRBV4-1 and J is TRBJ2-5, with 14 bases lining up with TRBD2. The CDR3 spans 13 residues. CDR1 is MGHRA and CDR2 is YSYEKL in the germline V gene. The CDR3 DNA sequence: TGCGCCAGCAGCCCGGGACTAGCGGGAGACCGGGACTTC. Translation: CASSPGLAGDRDF.

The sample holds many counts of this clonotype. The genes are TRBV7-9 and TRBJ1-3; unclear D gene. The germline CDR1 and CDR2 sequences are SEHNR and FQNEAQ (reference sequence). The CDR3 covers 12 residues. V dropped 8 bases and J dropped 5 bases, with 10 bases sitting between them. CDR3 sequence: CASGAPRNTIYF. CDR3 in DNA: TGTGCCAGCGGCGCCCCTAGAAACACCATATATTTT.

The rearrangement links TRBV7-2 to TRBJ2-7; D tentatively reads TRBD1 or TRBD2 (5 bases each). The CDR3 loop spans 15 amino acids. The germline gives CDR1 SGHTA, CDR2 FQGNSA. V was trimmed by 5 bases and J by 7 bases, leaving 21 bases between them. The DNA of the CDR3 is TGTGCCAGCAGCCCACCGGGACGGCATAGGAGGGAGCAGTACTTC. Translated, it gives CASSPPGRHRREQYF.

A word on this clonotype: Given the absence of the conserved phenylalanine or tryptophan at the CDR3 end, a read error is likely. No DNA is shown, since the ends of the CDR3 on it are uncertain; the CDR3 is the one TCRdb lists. The CDR3 spells CSVAPGGV. The chain couples TRBV29-1 to TRBJ1-1; the listed D gene, TRBD1, was not tested against the DNA. The V gene's germline CDR1 is SQVTM and CDR2 ANQGSEA. The CDR3 extends over 8 residues, inclusive of both ends.

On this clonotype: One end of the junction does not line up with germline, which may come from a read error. CDR3 loop: CATGENSGELFF. The DNA of the CDR3 is TGTGCCACAGGGGAGAACAGCGGGGAGCTGTTTTTT. V and J are TRBV7-3 and TRBJ2-2; TRBD1 is a possible D gene (6 bases). The CDR3 sequence is 12 residues long. The V gene's germline CDR1 is SGHTA and CDR2 FQGTGA.

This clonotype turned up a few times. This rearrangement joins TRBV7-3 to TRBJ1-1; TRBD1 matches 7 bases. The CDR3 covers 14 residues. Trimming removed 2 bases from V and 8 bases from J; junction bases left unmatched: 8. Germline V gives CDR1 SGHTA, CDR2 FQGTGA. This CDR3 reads CASSLSRDSVEAFF. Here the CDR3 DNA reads TGTGCCAGCAGCTTATCAAGGGACAGCGTAGAAGCTTTCTTT.

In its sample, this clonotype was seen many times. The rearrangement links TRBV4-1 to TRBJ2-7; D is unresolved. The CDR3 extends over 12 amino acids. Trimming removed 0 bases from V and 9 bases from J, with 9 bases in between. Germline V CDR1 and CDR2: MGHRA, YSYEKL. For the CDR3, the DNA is TGCGCCAGCAGCCAAGAGTCTGGCCGGCAGTACTTC. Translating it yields CASSQESGRQYF.